The 26 T cell receptor beta chains reported below all come from one sample, sequenced in a study of a mutant IDH1 vaccine in newly diagnosed glioma. Time point indicated: week 11, during vaccination. All doses held 300 ug of mutant IDH1 20-mer peptide, with topical imiquimod. The method was immunoSEQ multiplex PCR; TCRdb's version includes in-frame clones alone and lacks a portion of them. The sample consists of roughly 120,000 clones, about four fifths of them appearing once. Their cognate antigens are unknown. The sample was PBMCs, taken from a glioma patient whose treatment included an IDH1 peptide vaccine. The receptor set was obtained from a man aged 35 to 55 with glioma.

The chain couples TRBV5-8 to TRBJ2-6, with 7 bases lining up with TRBD1. Germline V gene data show CDR1 as SGHTS and CDR2 as YDEGEE. The CDR3 has 15 residues. With V trimmed by 4 bases and J by 2 bases, 3 bases remained unmatched. The CDR3: CASSLQGAGANVLTF. The CDR3 DNA follows: TGTGCCAGCAGCCTGCAGGGGGCTGGGGCCAACGTCCTGACTTTC.

The J gene is TRBJ1-1, the V gene TRBV7-9; D is unclear. The CDR3 has 15 residues. Trimming took 5 bases from V and 6 from J, leaving 19 bases between them. CDR1 is SEHNR, CDR2 FQNEAQ, per germline (reference sequence). CDR3 amino acids: CASSPNDLRYPEAFF. Here the CDR3 DNA reads TGTGCCAGCAGCCCCAATGATCTTAGGTACCCTGAAGCTTTCTTT. Using reference TRBV7-9 and TRBJ1-1 for the parts outside the CDR3, the full variable domain is DTGVSQNPRHKITKRGQNVTFRCDPISEHNRLYWYRQTLGQGPEFLTYFQNEAQLEKSRLLSDRFSAERPKGSFSTLEIQRTEQGDSAMYLCASSPNDLRYPEAFFGQGTRLTVV.

The gene calls are TRBV5-5 and TRBJ1-2; possible D gene TRBD1, 5 bases. Germline V CDR1 and CDR2: SGHKS, YYEKEE (reference sequence). V dropped 3 bases and J dropped 6 bases, with 12 bases sitting between them. This CDR3 has 13 residues. The CDR3 here is CASSSGRGNGYTF. Here the CDR3 DNA reads TGTGCCAGCAGCTCAGGGCGAGGGAATGGCTACACCTTC.

The chain carries TRBV7-9 and TRBJ2-7; 9 bases match TRBD2. V dropped 4 bases and J dropped 6; count of bases not matched to a gene: 16. Germline assignment: CDR1 SEHNR and CDR2 FQNEAQ (reference sequence). There are 17 residues in the CDR3. In DNA, the CDR3 is TGTGCCAGCAGCTCGACCTCGAGGCGGGGGGGCTCGTTCGAGCAGTACTTC. Translating it yields CASSSTSRRGGSFEQYF.

The rearrangement links TRBV6-5 to TRBJ2-3, with 8 bases matching TRBD2. The CDR3 is made up of 16 amino acids. J was trimmed by 4 bases and V by 1 base; bases with no gene match: 7. CDR1 and CDR2 from the germline V gene are MNHEY and SVGAGI. For the CDR3, the DNA is TGTGCCAGCAGTTACTTTAGCGGGATTGGGCCAGATACGCAGTATTTT. This codes for CASSYFSGIGPDTQYF.

This chain uses TRBV30 with TRBJ2-1; possibly TRBD1 or TRBD2 for D (5 bases each). Germline CDR1 reads GTSNPN; CDR2 reads SVGIG (reference sequence). With 5 bases removed from V and 9 bases from J, the gap between germline ends came to 5 bases. This CDR3 has 9 amino acids. As DNA, the CDR3 is TGTGCCTGGGGGGGTGAGCAGTTCTTC. Its translation: CAWGGEQFF. Full variable domain (rest looked up from reference TRBV30 and TRBJ2-1): SQTIHQWPATLVQPVGSPLSLECTVEGTSNPNLYWYRQAAGRGLQLLFYSVGIGQISSEVPQNLSASRPQDRQFILSSKKLLLSDSGFYLCAWGGEQFFGPGTRLTVL.

Details on this clone: The junction departs from germline at one end; a sequencing error may be responsible. This sequence joins TRBV7-7 and TRBJ2-2, with TRBD1 matching over 8 bases. The CDR3 runs 13 residues. Looked up from germline, CDR1 is SSHAT and CDR2 is FNYEAQ (reference sequence). This CDR3 is CASSGQGTGELFF. The CDR3 DNA is TGTGCTAGCAGCGGACAGGGCACCGGGGAGCTGTTTTTT.

V gene TRBV10-3 combines with J gene TRBJ1-6; the D gene is possibly TRBD1 (5 bases). V lost 7 bases and J 7 bases, leaving 11 bases between the germline ends. This CDR3 contains 13 residues. CDR1 is ENHRY, CDR2 SYGVKD, per germline. As DNA, the CDR3 is TGTGCCATCACCCAGACAGTAAATTCACCCCTCCACTTT. It yields the protein CAITQTVNSPLHF.

V is TRBV7-8 and J is TRBJ1-1, with unresolved D. Germline values: CDR1 SGHVS, CDR2 FQNEAQ. V gave up 0 bases and J gave up 1 base, with 15 bases separating them. The CDR3 has 17 amino acids. The DNA of the CDR3 is TGTGCCAGCAGCTTAGCGGGATGGGGTCTTGCGAACACTGAAGCTTTCTTT. Its protein is CASSLAGWGLANTEAFF.

The table lists this clone with a count of one. The CDR3 DNA follows: TGCGCCAGCAGTGCGGAACTAGCCAAAAACATTCAGTACTTC. The encoded protein is CASSAELAKNIQYF. The V gene is TRBV10-2, the J gene TRBJ2-4; D not certain. Trimming took 4 bases from V and 0 from J, leaving 7 bases between them. The CDR3 covers 14 residues. From germline, CDR1 is WSHSY and CDR2 SAAADI.

This chain connects TRBV7-9 to TRBJ1-2; 9 positions agree with TRBD1. The germline V gene encodes CDR1 SEHNR and CDR2 FQNEAQ (reference sequence). The V gene end was trimmed by 5 bases and the J gene end by 8 bases; junction bases not matched to a gene: 12. The CDR3 runs 15 residues. CDR3 in amino acids: CASSPGQGRLRGYTF. CDR3 DNA: TGTGCCAGCAGCCCTGGACAGGGGCGCCTGCGGGGCTACACCTTC.

The CDR3 DNA sequence: TGCGCCAGCAGCCAAGGACAGTACTCTGGAAACACCATATATTTT. This translates into CASSQGQYSGNTIYF. The rearrangement joins TRBV4-1 to TRBJ1-3; maybe TRBD1 (5 bases). The germline V gene encodes CDR1 MGHRA and CDR2 YSYEKL. CDR3 size: 15 residues. The V gene lost 1 base and the J gene lost 0 bases, with 7 bases spanning the gap.

The rearrangement uses TRBV6-5 and TRBJ2-1; D unresolved. Germline CDR1 reads MNHEY; CDR2 reads SVGAGI. V shed 4 bases and J shed 6 bases, with 4 bases lying between them. The CDR3 covers 11 residues. CDR3: CASSSINEQFF. CDR3 DNA sequence: TGTGCCAGCAGTTCCATCAATGAGCAGTTCTTC.

The chain links TRBV13 to TRBJ2-7; maybe TRBD2 (7 bases). Germline V gives CDR1 PRHDT, CDR2 FYEKMQ (reference sequence). V was shortened by 3 bases and J by 2 bases, with 11 bases between the two germline ends. The CDR3 covers 14 residues. The CDR3 loop is CASSFGEGAYEQYF. The CDR3 nucleotides read TGTGCCAGCAGCTTCGGGGAGGGGGCCTACGAGCAGTACTTC.

This chain links TRBV15 with TRBJ2-2, with D possibly being TRBD2 (7 bases). The CDR3 length is 16 residues. Between the trimmed V and J ends, which lost 2 bases and 5 bases, there was a span of 15 bases. Germline-derived CDR1 and CDR2 are LNHNV and YYDKDF (reference sequence). As DNA, the CDR3 is TGTGCCACCAGCAGAACCCCCGGGGGGCGGACCGGGGAGCTGTTTTTT. It yields the protein CATSRTPGGRTGELFF. Full variable domain (remainder filled in from reference TRBV15 and TRBJ2-2): DAMVIQNPRYQVTQFGKPVTLSCSQTLNHNVMYWYQQKSSQAPKLLFHYYDKDFNNEADTPDNFQSRRPNTSFCFLDIRSPGLGDTAMYLCATSRTPGGRTGELFFGEGSRLTVL.

The chain carries TRBV28 and TRBJ2-5; a possible D gene is TRBD1 (6 bases). The germline gives CDR1 MDHEN, CDR2 SYDVKM. V was clipped by 3 bases and J by 5 bases, with 13 bases between them. The CDR3 is 14 amino acids. DNA of the CDR3: TGTGCCAGCAGTTTTAGGTTGGGGGCCGAGACCCAGTACTTC. Amino acid sequence: CASSFRLGAETQYF.

V and J are TRBV9 and TRBJ2-2; TRBD2 matches at 9 bases. V lost 4 bases to trimming and J lost 4 bases; unmatched junction nucleotides: 11. This CDR3 contains 17 residues. Germline CDR1 and CDR2: SGDLS and YYNGEE. The CDR3 protein is CASSPGVAGVLTGELFF. CDR3 sequence (DNA): TGTGCCAGCAGCCCAGGGGTAGCGGGGGTCCTCACCGGGGAGCTGTTTTTT.

V and J are TRBV6-5 and TRBJ2-1, with 8 bases lining up with TRBD2. CDR3 length: 15 residues. The V gene's germline CDR1 is MNHEY and CDR2 SVGAGI. Unmatched junction bases numbered 5, after V lost 2 bases and J lost 5 bases. The CDR3 region is CASSYGLANNNEQFF. DNA of the CDR3: TGTGCCAGCAGTTACGGACTAGCAAATAACAATGAGCAGTTCTTC.

The chain recombines TRBV19 with TRBJ2-1; 11 positions agree with TRBD2. The CDR3 contains 17 residues. Germline assignment: CDR1 LNHDA and CDR2 SQIVND (reference sequence). The junction had 10 bases not matched to a gene; V was cut back by 3 bases and J by 6 bases. The CDR3 sequence is CASSIWGGTSGPNEQFF. CDR3 coding DNA: TGTGCCAGTAGTATTTGGGGCGGGACTAGCGGTCCCAATGAGCAGTTCTTC.

This clone appeared once. The chain links TRBV6-5 to TRBJ2-7, with 10 bases identical to TRBD1. The V gene end was trimmed by 2 bases and the J gene end by 1 base; junction bases not matched to a gene: 2. CDR1 and CDR2 (germline): MNHEY, SVGAGI. The CDR3 covers 15 residues. In DNA form, the CDR3 reads TGTGCCAGCAGTTACCGGGACAGGGGTTCCTACGAGCAGTACTTC. Its translation: CASSYRDRGSYEQYF.

The J gene is TRBJ1-3, the V gene TRBV6-1; D is uncertain. This CDR3 has 16 amino acids. The V gene lost 3 bases and the J gene lost 4 bases, with 16 bases spanning the gap. Germline-derived CDR1 and CDR2 are MNHNS and SASEGT. This chain's CDR3 is CASSDHAPGSGNTIYF. DNA for the CDR3: TGTGCCAGCAGTGACCACGCTCCGGGGTCCGGAAACACCATATATTTT.

This clone was found a few times. The chain recombines TRBV6-1 with TRBJ2-5; D possibly uses TRBD1 or TRBD2 (5 bases each). Trimming removed 7 bases at V and 4 bases at J, with 13 bases between. The CDR3 contains 13 residues. The germline CDR1 and CDR2 sequences are MNHNS and SASEGT. This chain's CDR3 is CASNTRESETQYF. CDR3 DNA: TGTGCCAGCAATACCAGGGAGTCAGAGACCCAGTACTTC.

V gene TRBV6-5 combines with J gene TRBJ2-7, with a possible D match to TRBD1 (5 bases). CDR3 length equals 12 residues. Trimming pared 7 bases from V and 4 bases from J, leaving 11 bases between. The germline CDR1 and CDR2 sequences are MNHEY and SVGAGI. CDR3 protein: CASNGQGYEQYF. The CDR3 DNA reads TGTGCCAGCAATGGCCAGGGATACGAGCAGTACTTC.

The chain carries TRBV7-2 and TRBJ2-2, with a tentative D call TRBD2 (5 bases). CDR1 and CDR2 (germline): SGHTA, FQGNSA. Trimming removed 1 base from V and 3 bases from J, with 6 bases in between. The CDR3 contains 14 residues. This CDR3 is CASSLGGYTGELFF. CDR3 DNA sequence: TGTGCCAGCAGCTTAGGAGGGTACACCGGGGAGCTGTTTTTT.

This clone was counted between two and nine times. Other nucleotide sequences in the sample specify the same CDR3. The gene calls are TRBV18 and TRBJ1-1, with 11 bases identical to TRBD1. Germline values: CDR1 KGHSH, CDR2 LQKENI. V shed 4 bases, J shed 5 bases, and the junction held 3 bases outside the gene matches. CDR3 size: 14 residues. The CDR3: CASSLGTGGTEAFF. In nucleotides, the CDR3 is TGTGCCAGCTCACTAGGGACAGGGGGGACTGAAGCTTTCTTT. Full variable domain (rest looked up from reference TRBV18 and TRBJ1-1): NAGVMQNPRHLVRRRGQEARLRCSPMKGHSHVYWYRQLPEEGLKFMVYLQKENIIDESGMPKERFSAEFPKEGPSILRIQQVVRGDSAAYFCASSLGTGGTEAFFGQGTRLTVV.

This rearrangement joins TRBV27 to TRBJ1-6; 9 positions match TRBD1. The CDR3 runs 15 residues. CDR1 and CDR2 (germline): MNHEY, SMNVEV (reference sequence). V was pared by 0 bases and J by 10 bases, with 4 bases of the junction left unmatched. The CDR3 DNA is TGTGCCAGCAGTTTATCACAGGGGGCAGGATCACCCCTCCACTTT. Amino acid sequence: CASSLSQGAGSPLHF.